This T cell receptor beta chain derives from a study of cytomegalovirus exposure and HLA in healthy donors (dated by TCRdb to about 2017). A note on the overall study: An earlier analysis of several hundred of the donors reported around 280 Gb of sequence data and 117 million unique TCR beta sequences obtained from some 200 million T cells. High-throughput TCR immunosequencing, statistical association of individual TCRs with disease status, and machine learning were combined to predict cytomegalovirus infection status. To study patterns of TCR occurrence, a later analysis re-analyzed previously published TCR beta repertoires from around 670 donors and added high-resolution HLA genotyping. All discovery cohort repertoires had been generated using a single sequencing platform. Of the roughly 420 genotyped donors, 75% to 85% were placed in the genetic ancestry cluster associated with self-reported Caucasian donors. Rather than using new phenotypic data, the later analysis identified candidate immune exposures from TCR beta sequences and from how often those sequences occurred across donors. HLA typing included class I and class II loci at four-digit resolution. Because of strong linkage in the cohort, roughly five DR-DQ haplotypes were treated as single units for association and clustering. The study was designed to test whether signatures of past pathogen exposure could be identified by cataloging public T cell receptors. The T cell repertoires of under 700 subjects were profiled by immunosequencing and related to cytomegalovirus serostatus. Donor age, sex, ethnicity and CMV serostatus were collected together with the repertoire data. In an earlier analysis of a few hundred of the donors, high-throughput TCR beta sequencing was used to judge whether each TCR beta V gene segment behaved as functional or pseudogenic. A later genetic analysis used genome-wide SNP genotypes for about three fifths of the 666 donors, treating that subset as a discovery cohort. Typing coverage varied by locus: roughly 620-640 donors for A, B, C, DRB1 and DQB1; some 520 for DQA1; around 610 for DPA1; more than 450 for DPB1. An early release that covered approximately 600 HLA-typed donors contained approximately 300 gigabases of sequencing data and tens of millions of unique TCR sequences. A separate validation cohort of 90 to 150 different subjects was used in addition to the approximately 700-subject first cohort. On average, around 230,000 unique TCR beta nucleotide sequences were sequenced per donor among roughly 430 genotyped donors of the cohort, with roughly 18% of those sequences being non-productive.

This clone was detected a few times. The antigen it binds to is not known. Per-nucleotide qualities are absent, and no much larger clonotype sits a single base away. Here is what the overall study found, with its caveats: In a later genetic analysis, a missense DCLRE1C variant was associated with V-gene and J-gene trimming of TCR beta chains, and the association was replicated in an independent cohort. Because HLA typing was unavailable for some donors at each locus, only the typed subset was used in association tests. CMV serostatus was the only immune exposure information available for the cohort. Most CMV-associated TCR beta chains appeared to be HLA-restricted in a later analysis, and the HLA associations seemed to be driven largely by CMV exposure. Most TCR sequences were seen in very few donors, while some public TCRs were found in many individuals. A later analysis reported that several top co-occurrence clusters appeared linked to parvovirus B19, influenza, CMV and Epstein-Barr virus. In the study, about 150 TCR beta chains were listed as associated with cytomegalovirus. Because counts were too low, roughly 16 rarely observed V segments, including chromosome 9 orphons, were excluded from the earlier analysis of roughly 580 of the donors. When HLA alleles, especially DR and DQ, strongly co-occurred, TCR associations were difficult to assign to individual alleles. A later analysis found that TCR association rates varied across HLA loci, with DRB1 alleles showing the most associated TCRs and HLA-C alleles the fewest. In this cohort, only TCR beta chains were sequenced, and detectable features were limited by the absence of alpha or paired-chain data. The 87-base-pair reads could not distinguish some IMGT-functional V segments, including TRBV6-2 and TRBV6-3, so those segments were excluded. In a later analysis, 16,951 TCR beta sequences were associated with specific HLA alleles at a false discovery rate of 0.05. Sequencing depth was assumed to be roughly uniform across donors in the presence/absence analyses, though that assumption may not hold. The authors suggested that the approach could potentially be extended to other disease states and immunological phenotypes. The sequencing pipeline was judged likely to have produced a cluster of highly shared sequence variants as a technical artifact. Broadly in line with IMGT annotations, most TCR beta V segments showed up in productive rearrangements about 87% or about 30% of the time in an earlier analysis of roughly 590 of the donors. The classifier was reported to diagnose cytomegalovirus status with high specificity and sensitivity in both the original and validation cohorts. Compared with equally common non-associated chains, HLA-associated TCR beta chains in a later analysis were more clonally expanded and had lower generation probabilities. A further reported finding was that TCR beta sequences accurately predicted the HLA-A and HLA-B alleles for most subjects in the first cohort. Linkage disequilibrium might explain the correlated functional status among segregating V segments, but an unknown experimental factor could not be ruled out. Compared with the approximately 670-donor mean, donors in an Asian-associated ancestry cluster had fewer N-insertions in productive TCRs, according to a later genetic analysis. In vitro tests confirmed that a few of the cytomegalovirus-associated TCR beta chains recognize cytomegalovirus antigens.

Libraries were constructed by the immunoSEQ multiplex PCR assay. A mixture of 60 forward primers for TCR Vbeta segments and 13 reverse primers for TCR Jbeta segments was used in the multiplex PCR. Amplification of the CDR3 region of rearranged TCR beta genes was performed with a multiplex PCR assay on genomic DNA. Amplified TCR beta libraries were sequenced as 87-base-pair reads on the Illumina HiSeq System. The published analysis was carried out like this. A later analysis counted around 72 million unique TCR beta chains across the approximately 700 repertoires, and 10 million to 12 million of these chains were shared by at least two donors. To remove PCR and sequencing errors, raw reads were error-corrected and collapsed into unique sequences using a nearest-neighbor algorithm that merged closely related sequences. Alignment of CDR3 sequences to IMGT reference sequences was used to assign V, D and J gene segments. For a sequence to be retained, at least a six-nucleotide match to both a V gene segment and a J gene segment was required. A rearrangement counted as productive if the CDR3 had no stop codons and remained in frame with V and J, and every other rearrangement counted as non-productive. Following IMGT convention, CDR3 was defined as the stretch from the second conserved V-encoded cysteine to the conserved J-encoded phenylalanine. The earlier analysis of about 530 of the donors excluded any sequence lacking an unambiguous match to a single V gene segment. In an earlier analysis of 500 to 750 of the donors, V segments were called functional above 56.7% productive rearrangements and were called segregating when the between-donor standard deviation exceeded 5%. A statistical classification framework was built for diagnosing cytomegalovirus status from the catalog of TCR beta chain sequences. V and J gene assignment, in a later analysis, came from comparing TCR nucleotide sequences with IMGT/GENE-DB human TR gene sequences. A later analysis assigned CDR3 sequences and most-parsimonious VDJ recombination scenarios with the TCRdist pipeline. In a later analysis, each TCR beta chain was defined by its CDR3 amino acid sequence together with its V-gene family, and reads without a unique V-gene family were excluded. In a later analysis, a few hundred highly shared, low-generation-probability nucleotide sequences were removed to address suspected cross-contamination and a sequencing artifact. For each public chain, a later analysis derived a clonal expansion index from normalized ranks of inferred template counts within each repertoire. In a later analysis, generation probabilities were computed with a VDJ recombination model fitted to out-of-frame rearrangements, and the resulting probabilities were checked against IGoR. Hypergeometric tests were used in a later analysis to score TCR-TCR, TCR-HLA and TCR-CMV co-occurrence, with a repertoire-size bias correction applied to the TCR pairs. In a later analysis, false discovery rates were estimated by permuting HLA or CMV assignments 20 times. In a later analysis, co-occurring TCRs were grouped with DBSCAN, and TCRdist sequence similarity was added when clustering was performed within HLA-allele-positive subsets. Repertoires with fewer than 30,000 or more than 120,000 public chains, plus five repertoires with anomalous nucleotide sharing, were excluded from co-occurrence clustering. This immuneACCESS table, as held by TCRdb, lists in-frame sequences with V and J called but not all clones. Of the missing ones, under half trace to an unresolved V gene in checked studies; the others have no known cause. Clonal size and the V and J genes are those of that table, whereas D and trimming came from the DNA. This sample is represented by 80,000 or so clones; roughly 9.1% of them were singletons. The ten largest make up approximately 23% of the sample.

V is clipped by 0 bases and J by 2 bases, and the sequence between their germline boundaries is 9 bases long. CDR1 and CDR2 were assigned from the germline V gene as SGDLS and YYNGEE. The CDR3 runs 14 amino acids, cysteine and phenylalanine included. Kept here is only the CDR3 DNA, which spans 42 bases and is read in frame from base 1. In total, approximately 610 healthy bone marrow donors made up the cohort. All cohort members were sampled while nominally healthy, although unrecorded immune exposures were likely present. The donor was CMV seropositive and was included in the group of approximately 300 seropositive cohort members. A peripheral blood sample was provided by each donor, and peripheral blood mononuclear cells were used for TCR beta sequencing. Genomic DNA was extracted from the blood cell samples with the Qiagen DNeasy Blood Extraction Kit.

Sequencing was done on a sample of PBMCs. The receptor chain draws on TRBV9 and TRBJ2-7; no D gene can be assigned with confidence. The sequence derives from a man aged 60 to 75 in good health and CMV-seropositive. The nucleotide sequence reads TGTGCCAGCAGCGTAGATGCAGGAACCTACGAGCAGTACTTC. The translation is CASSVDAGTYEQYF.